This TCR beta chain was sequenced for a study of cytomegalovirus exposure and HLA in healthy donors. Overall study findings and caveats: The authors enumerated roughly 160 TCR beta chains as linked to cytomegalovirus. In a later analysis, CMV-associated beta chains were mostly HLA-associated, it appeared.

This clone has only a few counts. The antigen is unknown. Use of 60 Vbeta and 13 Jbeta primers characterized the PCR. Method: immunoSEQ multiplex PCR; TCRdb's copy keeps in-frame clones and lacks some. This repertoire shows 100,000 to 120,000 clones, over 60% found once; its top ten account for roughly 13%. The V and J ends lost 6 bases and 5 bases respectively, with 8 bases between them. Germline assignment: CDR1 MNHEY and CDR2 SVGAGI. The CDR3 is made up of 13 amino acids. Sequenced material: PBMCs. The rearrangement links TRBV6-5 to TRBJ1-6; D might be TRBD1 (5 bases). This TCR came from a man aged 30 to 45 in good health and CMV-seropositive. CDR3 region: CASRSRDNSPLHF. As DNA, the CDR3 is TGTGCCAGCAGGTCCAGGGATAATTCACCCCTCCACTTT.